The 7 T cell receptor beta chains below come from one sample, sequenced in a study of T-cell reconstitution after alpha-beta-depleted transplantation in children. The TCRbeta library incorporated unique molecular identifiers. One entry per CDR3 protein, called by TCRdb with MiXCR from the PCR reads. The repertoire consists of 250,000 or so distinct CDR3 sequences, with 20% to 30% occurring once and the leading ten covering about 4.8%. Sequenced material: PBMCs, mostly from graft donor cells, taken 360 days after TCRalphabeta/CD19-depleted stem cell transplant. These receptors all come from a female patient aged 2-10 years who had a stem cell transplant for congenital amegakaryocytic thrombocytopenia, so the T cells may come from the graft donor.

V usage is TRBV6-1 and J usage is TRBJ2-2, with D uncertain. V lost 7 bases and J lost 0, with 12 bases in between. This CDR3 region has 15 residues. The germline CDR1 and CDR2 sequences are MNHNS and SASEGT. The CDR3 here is CASMVNWANTGELFF. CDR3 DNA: TGTGCCAGCATGGTTAACTGGGCGAACACCGGGGAGCTGTTTTTT.

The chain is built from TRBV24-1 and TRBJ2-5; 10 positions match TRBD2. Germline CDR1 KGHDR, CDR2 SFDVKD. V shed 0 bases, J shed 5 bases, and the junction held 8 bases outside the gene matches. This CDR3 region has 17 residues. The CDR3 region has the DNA TGTGCCACCAGTGATTTGATGTCTAGCGGGAGTCGTGAGACCCAGTACTTC. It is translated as CATSDLMSSGSRETQYF.

The CDR3 region is CASSIYRGRDTEAFF. The CDR3 DNA reads TGTGCCAGCAGTATCTACAGGGGGCGAGACACTGAAGCTTTCTTT. The chain links TRBV12-3 or TRBV12-4 to TRBJ1-1, with 9 nucleotides matching TRBD1. The CDR3 has 15 residues. The V segment lost 5 bases and the J segment 3 bases; nucleotides outside the gene matches: 7.

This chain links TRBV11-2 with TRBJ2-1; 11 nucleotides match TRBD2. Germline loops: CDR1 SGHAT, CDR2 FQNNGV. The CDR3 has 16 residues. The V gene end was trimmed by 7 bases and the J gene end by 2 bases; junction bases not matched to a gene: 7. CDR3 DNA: TGTGCCAGCACCGAGAATAGCGGGAGGGCCTACAATGAGCAGTTCTTC. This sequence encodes CASTENSGRAYNEQFF.

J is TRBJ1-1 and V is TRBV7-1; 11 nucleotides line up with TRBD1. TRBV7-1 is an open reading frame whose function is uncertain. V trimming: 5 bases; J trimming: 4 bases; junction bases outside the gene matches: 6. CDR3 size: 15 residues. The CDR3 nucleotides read TGTGCCAGCAGCCGGTCCGGGACAGGGGGCACTGAAGCTTTCTTT. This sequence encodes CASSRSGTGGTEAFF.

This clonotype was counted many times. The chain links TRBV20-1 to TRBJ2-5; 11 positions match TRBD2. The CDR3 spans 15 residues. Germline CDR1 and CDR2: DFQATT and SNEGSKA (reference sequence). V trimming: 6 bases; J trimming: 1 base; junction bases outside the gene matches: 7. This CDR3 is CSANRLAGPQETQYF. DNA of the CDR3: TGCAGTGCAAACAGACTAGCGGGACCCCAAGAGACCCAGTACTTC.

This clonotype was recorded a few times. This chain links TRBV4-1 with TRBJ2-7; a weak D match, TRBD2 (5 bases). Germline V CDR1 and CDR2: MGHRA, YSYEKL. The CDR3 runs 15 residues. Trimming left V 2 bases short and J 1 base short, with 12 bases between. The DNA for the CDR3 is TGCGCCAGCAGCCAAACTGACGGGATTTCCTACGAGCAGTACTTC. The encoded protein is CASSQTDGISYEQYF.